These T cell receptor beta chains were read from a single sample in a study of cytomegalovirus exposure and HLA in healthy donors. The repertoire was sequenced with immunoSEQ multiplex PCR; TCRdb's copy has only in-frame clones and lacks some. Among roughly 100,000 clones listed, around 66% were seen once. Source material: PBMCs. These TCRs come from a woman between 50 and 59 years old in good health and CMV-seronegative. The CDR3 runs from the conserved cysteine through the conserved F or W. A D gene is named only where the DNA matches it firmly. Clone sizes are given selectively: once, few, many, or a class where the clone is expanded.

TRBV2	.	TRBJ2-3	.	CASSISTGTTDTQYF	TGTGCCAGCAGTATTAGTACAGGGACCACAGATACGCAGTATTTT
TRBV5-1	TRBD1	TRBJ1-5	.	CASSLPLSGQRRPTYSNQPQHF	TGCGCCAGCAGCTTGCCACTTTCGGGACAGAGAAGGCCAACTTATAGCAATCAGCCCCAGCATTTT
TRBV15	.	TRBJ2-1	.	CATSGRVEQFF	TGTGCCACCAGCGGCCGGGTGGAGCAGTTCTTC
TRBV7-9	TRBD1	TRBJ1-5	once	CASSLGTGFDNQPQHF	TGTGCCAGCAGCTTGGGGACAGGGTTCGACAATCAGCCCCAGCATTTT
TRBV10-3	.	TRBJ1-2	few	CAISELQGTDYGYTF	TGTGCCATCAGTGAATTACAGGGAACCGACTATGGCTACACCTTC
TRBV11-3	.	TRBJ2-3	.	CASSFPPETLEQYF	TGTGCCAGCAGCTTCCCTCCGGAGACCTTGGAGCAGTATTTT
TRBV5-6	TRBD2	TRBJ2-5	.	CASSPWSGGVQETQYF	TGTGCCAGCAGCCCCTGGAGCGGGGGTGTCCAAGAGACCCAGTACTTC
TRBV7-9	.	TRBJ1-6	.	CASSSSATGDSPLHF	TGTGCCAGCAGCTCCTCCGCGACGGGGGATTCACCCCTCCACTTT
TRBV25-1	.	TRBJ2-5	once	CASSQQQGSTQYF	TGTGCCAGCAGTCAGCAACAGGGCTCTACCCAGTACTTC
TRBV14	TRBD2	TRBJ2-5	.	CASSQDPFGGWKETQYF	TGTGCCAGCAGCCAAGATCCCTTCGGGGGGTGGAAAGAGACCCAGTACTTC
TRBV25-1	TRBD1	TRBJ2-2	once	CASSVDRGLSGELFF	TGTGCCAGCAGTGTGGATAGGGGGCTGAGCGGGGAGCTGTTTTTT
TRBV5-6	.	TRBJ2-7	few	CASSPSGPLTYCEQYF	TGTGCCAGCAGCCCGAGCGGGCCGCTAACTTACTGCGAGCAGTACTTC
TRBV15	TRBD1	TRBJ1-6	.	CATSRGQGNSPLHF	TGTGCCACCAGCAGAGGACAGGGGAATTCACCCCTCCACTTT
TRBV5-1	TRBD2	TRBJ2-7	.	CASSPGLAGGIPYEQYF	TGCGCCAGCAGCCCCGGACTAGCGGGAGGTATCCCCTACGAGCAGTACTTC